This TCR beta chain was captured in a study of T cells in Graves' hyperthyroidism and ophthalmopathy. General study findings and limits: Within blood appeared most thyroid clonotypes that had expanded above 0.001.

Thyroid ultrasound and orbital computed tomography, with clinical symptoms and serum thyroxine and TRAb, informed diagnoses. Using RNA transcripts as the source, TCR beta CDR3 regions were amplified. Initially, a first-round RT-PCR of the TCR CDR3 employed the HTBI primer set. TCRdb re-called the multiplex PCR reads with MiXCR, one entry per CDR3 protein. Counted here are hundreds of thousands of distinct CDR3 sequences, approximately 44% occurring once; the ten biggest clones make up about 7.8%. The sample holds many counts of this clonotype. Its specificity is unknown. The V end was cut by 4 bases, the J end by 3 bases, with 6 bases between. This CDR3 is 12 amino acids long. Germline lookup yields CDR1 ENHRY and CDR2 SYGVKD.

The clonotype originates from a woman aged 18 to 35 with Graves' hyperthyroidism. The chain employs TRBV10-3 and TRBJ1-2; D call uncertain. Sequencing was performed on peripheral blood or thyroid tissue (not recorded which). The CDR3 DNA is TGTGCCATCAGTGGGACTGACTATGGCTACACCTTC. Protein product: CAISGTDYGYTF.